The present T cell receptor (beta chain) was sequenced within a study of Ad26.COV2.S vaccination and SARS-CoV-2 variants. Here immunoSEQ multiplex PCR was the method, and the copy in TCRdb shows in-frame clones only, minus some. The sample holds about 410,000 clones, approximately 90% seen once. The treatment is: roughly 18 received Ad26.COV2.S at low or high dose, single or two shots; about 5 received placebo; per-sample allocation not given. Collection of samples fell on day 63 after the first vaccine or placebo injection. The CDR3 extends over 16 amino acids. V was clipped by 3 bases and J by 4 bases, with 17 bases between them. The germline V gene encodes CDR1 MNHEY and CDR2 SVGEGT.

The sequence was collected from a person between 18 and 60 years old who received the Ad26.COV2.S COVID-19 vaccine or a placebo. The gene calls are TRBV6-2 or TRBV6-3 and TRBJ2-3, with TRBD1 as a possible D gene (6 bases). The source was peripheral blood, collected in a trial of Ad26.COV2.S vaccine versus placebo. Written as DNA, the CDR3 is TGTGCCAGCAGTTATAAGATACAGGGATGGTCAGATACGCAGTATTTT. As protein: CASSYKIQGWSDTQYF.